This T cell receptor (beta chain) was found in a study of blood T cell repertoires in COVID-19. Study as a whole: Samples taken during acute and convalescent COVID-19 were collected in the United States, Italy and Spain.

V lost 5 bases and J 8 bases, leaving 12 bases between the germline ends. Germline V gene sequence: CDR1 SNHLY, CDR2 FYNNEI. CDR3 size: 13 residues. Per the original methods: Amplification with reference gene primers provided the estimates of nucleated cell counts. Repertoires were generated with immunoSEQ multiplex PCR, while TCRdb's copy carries only in-frame clones and drops some. The DNA was the basis for D and trimming; V, J and clone size are from that table. Of about 120,000 clones in the sample, approximately 85% were seen once. The clonotype originates from a man aged 80 or over with acute or convalescent COVID-19. The rearrangement links TRBV2 to TRBJ1-4, with a tentative D call TRBD1 (5 bases). Sequencing was done on a sample of peripheral blood. In DNA form, the CDR3 reads TGTGCCAGCAGTAGACAGCTCGGGGAAAAACTGTTTTTT. Translated: CASSRQLGEKLFF.